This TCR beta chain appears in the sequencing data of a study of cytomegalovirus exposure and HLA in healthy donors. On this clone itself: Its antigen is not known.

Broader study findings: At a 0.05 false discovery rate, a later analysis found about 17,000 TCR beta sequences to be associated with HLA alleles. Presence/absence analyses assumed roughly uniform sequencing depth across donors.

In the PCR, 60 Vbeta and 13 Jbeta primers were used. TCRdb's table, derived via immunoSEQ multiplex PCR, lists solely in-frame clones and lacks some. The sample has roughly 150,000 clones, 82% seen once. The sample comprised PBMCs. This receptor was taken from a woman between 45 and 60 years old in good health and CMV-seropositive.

In DNA form, the CDR3 reads TGTGCCAGCAGCCCGATCGGGGTGGCTGAAGCTTTCTTT. The encoded protein is CASSPIGVAEAFF. This chain links TRBV7-9 with TRBJ1-1; unclear D gene. The CDR3 is 13 amino acids. V was pared by 5 bases and J by 6 bases, with 13 bases between. Germline assignment: CDR1 SEHNR and CDR2 FQNEAQ (reference sequence). Full variable domain (outside the CDR3, taken from reference TRBV7-9 and TRBJ1-1): DTGVSQNPRHKITKRGQNVTFRCDPISEHNRLYWYRQTLGQGPEFLTYFQNEAQLEKSRLLSDRFSAERPKGSFSTLEIQRTEQGDSAMYLCASSPIGVAEAFFGQGTRLTVV.